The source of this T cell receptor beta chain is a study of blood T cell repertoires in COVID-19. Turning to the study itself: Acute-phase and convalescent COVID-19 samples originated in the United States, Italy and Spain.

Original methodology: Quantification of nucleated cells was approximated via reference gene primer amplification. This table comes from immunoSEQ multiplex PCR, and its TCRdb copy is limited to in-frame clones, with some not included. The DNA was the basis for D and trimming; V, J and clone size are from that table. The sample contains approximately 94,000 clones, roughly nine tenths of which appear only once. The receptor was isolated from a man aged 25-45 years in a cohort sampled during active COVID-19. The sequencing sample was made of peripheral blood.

CDR3 nucleotide sequence: TGCAGCGTCGCGGACAGGGTGGATTCACCCCTCCACTTT. This translates into CSVADRVDSPLHF. The J gene is TRBJ1-6, the V gene TRBV29-1; 8 bases map to TRBD1. The CDR3 is 13 amino acids. The J segment lost 8 bases and the V segment lost 6 bases, leaving 6 bases of the junction unmatched. Germline V lookup: CDR1 SQVTM, CDR2 ANQGSEA.